This TCR beta chain was sequenced during a study of glioma-infiltrating T cells after dendritic cell vaccination (dated by TCRdb to 2016 to 2017). Concerning the study at large: The cohort comprised 15 or so glioblastoma patients from Phase I and II dendritic cell vaccination trials, 9 newly diagnosed and 6 with recurrent disease. Between 2003 and 2012, patients were given autologous tumor lysate-pulsed dendritic cell vaccination. To make the vaccine, monocyte-derived dendritic cells were cultured for 6 to 8 days with IL-4 and GM-CSF and then pulsed overnight with autologous tumor lysate. Three intradermal dendritic cell vaccine injections were administered to patients at biweekly intervals in the arm below the axilla. Tumor-infiltrating lymphocyte content was quantified and tumor and blood repertoires were compared in dendritic cell-vaccinated glioblastoma patients by deep sequencing of TCR beta CDR3 regions. Survival after dendritic cell vaccination was correlated with TCR sequencing metrics such as TIL content and the overlap between tumor and blood repertoires.

Patients were selected for having adequate residual fresh-frozen tumor tissue and more than two years of available survival data. An isocitrate dehydrogenase mutation was not carried by any of the glioblastoma patients, although molecular status was otherwise variable. PBMC collection took place before vaccination, two weeks after the third vaccination, and at tumor progression if progression occurred. The Qiagen DNeasy Blood extraction Kit was used for extraction of genomic DNA. Details on this clone: Its antigen target is currently unknown. One base away there is no much larger clone; base qualities are not given.

Reading from cysteine to phenylalanine, the CDR3 counts 14 amino acids. The retained sequence is limited to the CDR3, 42 bases, with the frame set at the first base. V is pared back by 2 bases and J by 6 bases, with 12 bases lying between the germline termini. The CDR1 and CDR2 encoded by the germline V gene are MNHEY and SVGAGI. The immunoSEQ assay amplified TCRB CDR3 regions from 2 micrograms of genomic DNA, or from all available DNA when less than that amount was available. The multiplex PCR employed 60 forward primers targeting TCR V beta segments and 13 reverse primers targeting J beta segments. To estimate the number of reads per starting template, synthetic control templates were added to each sample at limiting dilution. The Illumina HiSeq System generated 87 bp sequencing reads. As for how the authors treated the data: To remove PCR and sequencing errors, closely related sequences were merged with a nearest neighbor algorithm. TCR overlap was defined as the percentage of unique tumor TCR beta sequences that were also present in the same patient's peripheral blood. TCRdb carries this immuneACCESS record with in-frame sequences only. Its versions omit some clonotypes, under half of them owing to an unresolved V gene in the studies checked, with the rest unexplained. V, J and clone size are those of that table, while D and trimming were read from the DNA. Present in this sample are around 100,000 clones, around 81% of which were seen just once. Roughly 12% of the sample is in the top ten clones.

What the work shows at the level of the full study, not this receptor alone: The cohort was small and heterogeneous, with few patients having full blood and tumor sets and even fewer initial-recurrent tumor pairs. Higher estimated pretreatment TIL content predicted longer time to progression and overall survival after dendritic cell vaccination. TCR clonality showed no direct relationship with survival, which suggests that a diverse polyclonal response may be important. The three-group TCR overlap response model was characterized as speculative, and prospective validation of the model was stated to be required.

The rearrangement combines TRBV6-5 with TRBJ2-3, with a tentative D gene TRBD2 over 6 matching bases. Sequenced here: blood, sampled before dendritic cell vaccination. The TCR was taken from a human donor with glioblastoma. Here is the DNA: TGTGCCAGCAGTTACGGGGCGGGGTCCGATACGCAGTATTTT. It translates as CASSYGAGSDTQYF.